The 11 T cell receptor beta chains reported below all come from one sample, sequenced in a study of T cell responses to AZD1222 COVID-19 vaccine. TCRdb's copy holds only in-frame clones and misses some; the assay was immunoSEQ multiplex PCR. This table holds approximately 210,000 clones, about 94% found once. Sequencing was performed on peripheral blood, taken 28 days after the second dose of the MenACWY control vaccine. These receptors were taken from an adult who received the MenACWY meningococcal vaccine as a control.

This clone was counted a single time. The chain is built from TRBV5-1 and TRBJ2-2, with 11 bases identical to TRBD2. J lost 5 bases, V lost 3 bases, and 6 bases had no gene match. CDR1 and CDR2 (germline): SGHRS, YFSETQ. The CDR3 totals 16 residues. DNA for the CDR3: TGCGCCAGCAGCTCACAAACTAGCGGGGGAACCGGGGAGCTGTTTTTT. Its protein is CASSSQTSGGTGELFF.

V gene TRBV5-6 combines with J gene TRBJ2-6; D perhaps matches TRBD1 (6 bases). CDR3 size: 16 residues. Trimming pared 2 bases from V and 0 bases from J, leaving 9 bases between. Germline loops: CDR1 SGHDT, CDR2 YYEEEE. Here the CDR3 reads CASSLNRVSGANVLTF. The CDR3 bases are TGTGCCAGCAGCTTAAACAGGGTCTCTGGGGCCAACGTCCTGACTTTC.

V gene TRBV29-1 combines with J gene TRBJ1-1, with 9 bases lining up with TRBD1. Per the germline V gene, CDR1 is SQVTM and CDR2 is ANQGSEA. The CDR3 is 11 residues long. V lost 7 bases, J lost 4 bases, and 1 base stayed unmatched. This chain's CDR3 is CSEDRGTEAFF. The CDR3 DNA is TGCAGCGAGGACAGGGGCACTGAAGCTTTCTTT.

The V call is TRBV7-9, the J call TRBJ2-7, with a possible D match to TRBD2 (5 bases). CDR3 length: 12 residues. Germline V gives CDR1 SEHNR, CDR2 FQNEAQ (reference sequence). With 0 bases removed from V and 7 bases from J, the gap between germline ends came to 7 bases. CDR3 protein: CASSLAEGEQYF. The DNA of the CDR3 is TGTGCCAGCAGCTTAGCCGAGGGTGAGCAGTACTTC.

The chain carries TRBV19 and TRBJ1-5; 11 nucleotides match TRBD1. The germline CDR1 and CDR2 sequences are LNHDA and SQIVND (reference sequence). CDR3 length: 14 amino acids. V lost 9 bases and J lost 6; bases outside the gene matches: 7. The CDR3 DNA sequence: TGTGCCAGACCCGGGACAGGGGGTTTTCAGCCCCAGCATTTT. Translating it yields CARPGTGGFQPQHF.

The genes are TRBV28 and TRBJ2-7; TRBD2 matches 9 bases. The CDR3 sequence is 15 residues long. V shed 1 base, J shed 4 bases, and the junction held 5 bases outside the gene matches. Germline V CDR1 and CDR2: MDHEN, SYDVKM. In nucleotides, the CDR3 is TGTGCCAGCAGTTTATTGCTAGCGGGGTCTTACGAGCAGTACTTC. Its translation: CASSLLLAGSYEQYF.

The chain has TRBV2 and TRBJ2-7; 9 bases are a match to TRBD1. Trimming cost V 6 bases and J 1 base; bases outside gene matches: 10. Germline CDR1 reads SNHLY; CDR2 reads FYNNEI. The CDR3 is 16 residues long. The CDR3 loop is CASRAPRDRASYEQYF. The CDR3 nucleotides read TGTGCCAGCAGAGCACCCCGGGACAGGGCTTCCTACGAGCAGTACTTC.

The chain is built from TRBV18 and TRBJ2-2; the D gene is possibly TRBD2 (5 bases). Per the germline V gene, CDR1 is KGHSH and CDR2 is LQKENI. CDR3 length: 12 amino acids. The germline V and J ends were trimmed by 10 bases and 1 base, with 7 bases remaining between them. Here the CDR3 DNA reads TGTGCCAACGCGGGGAACACCGGGGAGCTGTTTTTT. Protein: CANAGNTGELFF.

The genes are TRBV12-3 or TRBV12-4 and TRBJ1-2, with D perhaps matching TRBD1 (5 bases). Trimming took 5 bases from V and 7 from J, leaving 14 bases between them. This CDR3 has 13 amino acids. The CDR3, as DNA: TGTGCCAGCAGTCCCGGGACCGGGCGTGGCTACACCTTC. This codes for CASSPGTGRGYTF.

This clone was seen a single time. The genes are TRBV2 and TRBJ1-2; the D gene is possibly TRBD1 (6 bases). CDR1 and CDR2 (germline): SNHLY, FYNNEI. The CDR3 consists of 13 residues. V was cut by 3 bases and J by 8 bases, with 13 bases left in between. CDR3 bases: TGTGCCAGCAGTGATAGGGGGTTTGGGGGCTACACCTTC. Amino acids: CASSDRGFGGYTF.

The chain is built from TRBV7-6 and TRBJ2-1, with no clear D. Deletions cut 0 bases from V and 0 bases from J, with 9 bases between. CDR1 and CDR2 (germline): SGHVS, FNYEAQ. The CDR3 has 16 residues. CDR3 DNA sequence: TGTGCCAGCAGCTTAGCTGTTGGAGACTCCTACAATGAGCAGTTCTTC. Protein product: CASSLAVGDSYNEQFF.